The rows below give T cell receptor beta chains drawn from one sample of a study of cytomegalovirus exposure and HLA in healthy donors. The protocol was immunoSEQ multiplex PCR, while the TCRdb copy is restricted to in-frame clones and leaves out a portion. The data show about 140,000 clones, with around 86% seen just once and 8.5% to 9.5% held by the top ten. The sample comprised PBMCs. These receptors originate from a man aged 18 to 29 in good health and CMV-seropositive. The CDR3 runs from the conserved cysteine through the conserved F or W. A D gene is named only where the DNA matches it firmly. Only some rows state a clone size, as once, few, many or a class for expanded clones.

size | J | D | V | CDR3 | DNA
NA | TRBJ1-2 | NA | TRBV5-1 | CASSFGQLGGANYGYTF | TGCGCCAGCAGCTTTGGACAACTCGGGGGGGCGAACTATGGCTACACCTTC
NA | TRBJ2-5 | NA | TRBV7-9 | CASSLISGPETQYF | TGTGCCAGCAGCTTAATTTCAGGGCCAGAGACCCAGTACTTC
NA | TRBJ1-5 | NA | TRBV27 | CASSTSRVQPQHF | TGTGCCAGCAGTACAAGCAGGGTTCAGCCCCAGCATTTT
NA | TRBJ2-5 | NA | TRBV29-1 | CSYQGETQYF | TGCAGCTATCAGGGGGAGACCCAGTACTTC
NA | TRBJ1-3 | NA | TRBV28 | CASSSQRPGSGNTIYF | TGTGCCAGCAGTAGTCAACGCCCCGGCTCTGGAAACACCATATATTTT
few | TRBJ2-2 | NA | TRBV7-3 | CASRLAPYNTGELFF | TGTGCCAGCAGGTTAGCGCCCTACAACACCGGGGAGCTGTTTTTT
NA | TRBJ1-1 | NA | TRBV6-1 | CASSEVSEAFF | TGTGCCAGCAGTGAGGTGAGTGAAGCTTTCTTT
NA | TRBJ1-2 | NA | TRBV7-9 | CASTSTGGTYGYTF | TGTGCCAGCACCTCCACTGGAGGAACCTATGGCTACACCTTC
NA | TRBJ2-1 | TRBD1 | TRBV6-6 | CASTYVQGANNEQFF | TGTGCCAGCACCTACGTGCAGGGGGCTAACAATGAGCAGTTCTTC
NA | TRBJ2-1 | NA | TRBV30 | CAWGRDTQDEQFF | TGTGCCTGGGGCCGGGACACCCAGGATGAGCAGTTCTTC
NA | TRBJ1-2 | NA | TRBV7-8 | CASSSRESYGYTF | TGTGCCAGCAGCTCCAGGGAATCCTATGGCTACACCTTC
NA | TRBJ1-2 | NA | TRBV6-1 | CASSPEPGFGYTF | TGTGCCAGCAGTCCCGAACCAGGGTTTGGCTACACCTTC